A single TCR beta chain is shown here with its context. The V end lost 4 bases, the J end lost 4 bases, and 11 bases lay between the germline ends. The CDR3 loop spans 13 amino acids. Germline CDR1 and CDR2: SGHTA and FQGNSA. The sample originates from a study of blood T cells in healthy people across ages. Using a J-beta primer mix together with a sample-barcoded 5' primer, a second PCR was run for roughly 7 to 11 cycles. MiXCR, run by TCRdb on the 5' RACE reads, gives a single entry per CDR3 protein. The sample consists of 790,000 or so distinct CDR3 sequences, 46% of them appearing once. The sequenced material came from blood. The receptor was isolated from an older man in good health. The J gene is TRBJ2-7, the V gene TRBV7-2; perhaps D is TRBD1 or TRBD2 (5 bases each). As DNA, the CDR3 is TGTGCCAGCAGCTCCTCTTGGGGGTACGAGCAGTACTTC. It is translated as CASSSSWGYEQYF.